What follows are 17 T cell receptor beta chains derived from one specimen sequenced in a study of blood T cell repertoires in COVID-19. Clones were sequenced by immunoSEQ multiplex PCR, and TCRdb holds only the in-frame ones, with some missing. The sample includes over 200,000 clones, 84% of them seen just once. Sequencing used PBMCs or T cells enriched from blood (not recorded which). The origin of the receptors is a woman aged 40 to 50 who had recovered from COVID-19.

The genes are TRBV12-3 or TRBV12-4 and TRBJ2-5; 9 bases map to TRBD2. This CDR3 region has 13 residues. Trimming at V came to 6 bases and at J to 4 bases, leaving 3 bases not matched to a gene. The CDR3 DNA reads as TGTGCCAGCAGGTTACTAGCGGGAGAGACCCAGTACTTC. It yields the protein CASRLLAGETQYF.

This chain uses TRBV2 with TRBJ2-7; 7 bases match TRBD1. The CDR3 length is 14 residues. CDR1 and CDR2 from the germline V gene are SNHLY and FYNNEI. V lost 6 bases, J lost 2 bases, and 7 bases stayed unmatched. CDR3 sequence reads: CASRPTGLTYEQYF. CDR3 nucleotide sequence: TGTGCCAGCAGGCCGACAGGGCTAACCTACGAGCAGTACTTC.

The chain is built from TRBV30 and TRBJ1-1; a weak D match, TRBD1 (5 bases). The CDR3 has 17 residues. CDR1 is GTSNPN and CDR2 is SVGIG in the germline V gene (reference sequence). V was trimmed by 2 bases and J by 4 bases, leaving 23 bases between them. In nucleotides, the CDR3 is TGTGCCTGGAGTTTGAAGTTGCAGGGCGGGGTGTCCACTGAAGCTTTCTTT. Translating it yields CAWSLKLQGGVSTEAFF. Complete variable domain (other parts from reference TRBV30 and TRBJ1-1): SQTIHQWPATLVQPVGSPLSLECTVEGTSNPNLYWYRQAAGRGLQLLFYSVGIGQISSEVPQNLSASRPQDRQFILSSKKLLLSDSGFYLCAWSLKLQGGVSTEAFFGQGTRLTVV.

The chain couples TRBV9 to TRBJ2-7; the match to TRBD1 covers 10 bases. CDR1 SGDLS and CDR2 YYNGEE come from the germline V gene. V trimming: 0 bases; J trimming: 3 bases; junction bases outside the gene matches: 3. This CDR3 has 15 amino acids. The DNA for the CDR3 is TGTGCCAGCAGCGTAGGACAGGGGGCGAGCTACGAGCAGTACTTC. Its translation: CASSVGQGASYEQYF. Variable domain in full (rest from reference TRBV9 and TRBJ2-7): DSGVTQTPKHLITATGQRVTLRCSPRSGDLSVYWYQQSLDQGLQFLIQYYNGEERAKGNILERFSAQQFPDLHSELNLSSLELGDSALYFCASSVGQGASYEQYFGPGTRLTVT.

The chain joins TRBV5-6 to TRBJ1-2; 7 nucleotides agree with TRBD1. The V segment lost 1 base and the J segment 0 bases; nucleotides outside the gene matches: 3. The CDR3 runs 15 residues. Germline CDR1 SGHDT, CDR2 YYEEEE. Here the CDR3 reads CASSLYDRANYGYTF. DNA for the CDR3: TGTGCCAGCAGCTTGTACGACAGGGCTAACTATGGCTACACCTTC.

The chain couples TRBV20-1 to TRBJ2-5, with TRBD1 identical over 9 bases. CDR1 is DFQATT, CDR2 SNEGSKA, per germline (reference sequence). The V segment lost 3 bases and the J segment 1 base; nucleotides outside the gene matches: 6. The CDR3 totals 15 residues. CDR3 in amino acids: CSASPGTGFQETQYF. CDR3 bases: TGCAGTGCTAGTCCCGGGACAGGGTTCCAAGAGACCCAGTACTTC.

The rearrangement joins TRBV7-2 to TRBJ1-1, with TRBD1 matching over 7 bases. V lost 5 bases and J lost 1; bases outside the gene matches: 10. CDR3 length: 16 amino acids. Germline V gene sequence: CDR1 SGHTA, CDR2 FQGNSA. The CDR3 protein is CASSPNPQGWNTEAFF. CDR3 DNA: TGTGCCAGCAGCCCTAACCCACAGGGGTGGAACACTGAAGCTTTCTTT.

The genes are TRBV29-1 and TRBJ2-1; TRBD2 is a possible D gene (6 bases). V was clipped by 8 bases and J by 10 bases, with 15 bases between them. There are 11 residues in the CDR3. Germline loops: CDR1 SQVTM, CDR2 ANQGSEA. CDR3 protein: CSLPEGNEQFF. CDR3 coding DNA: TGCAGCCTCCCGGAGGGCAACGAGCAGTTCTTC.

V usage is TRBV18 and J usage is TRBJ1-2; TRBD1 matches 7 bases. CDR3 length: 15 residues. V shed 2 bases and J 4 bases; nucleotides not matched to a gene: 7. Per germline, CDR1 KGHSH and CDR2 LQKENI. CDR3 DNA: TGTGCCAGCTCACCAGAAGGGGGCGCCGGCTATGGCTACACCTTC. Its translation is CASSPEGGAGYGYTF.

The rearrangement links TRBV6-5 to TRBJ2-7; the match to TRBD1 covers 7 bases. This CDR3 is 14 amino acids long. CDR1 is MNHEY and CDR2 is SVGAGI in the germline V gene. Germline trimming cut 5 bases from V and 3 bases from J; bases unmatched to any gene: 7. For the CDR3, the DNA is TGTGCCAGCAGTATAGAGGGACAGAACTACGAGCAGTACTTC. Amino acids: CASSIEGQNYEQYF.

The genes are TRBV28 and TRBJ1-3; no clear D. The CDR3 runs 15 residues. Germline V gene lookup returns CDR1 MDHEN and CDR2 SYDVKM. The germline V and J ends were trimmed by 7 bases and 0 bases, with 13 bases remaining between them. CDR3 nucleotides: TGTGCCAGCATCTCAACTGTAAGCTCTGGAAACACCATATATTTT. Amino acid sequence: CASISTVSSGNTIYF.

The chain couples TRBV7-2 to TRBJ2-3, with 7 bases fitting TRBD2. Trimming cost V 5 bases and J 5 bases; bases outside gene matches: 1. The CDR3 has 12 residues. Per the germline V gene, CDR1 is SGHTA and CDR2 is FQGNSA. DNA of the CDR3: TGTGCCAGCAGCCCTAGCGGAGATACGCAGTATTTT. This encodes CASSPSGDTQYF. Full variable domain (outside the CDR3, taken from reference TRBV7-2 and TRBJ2-3): GAGVSQSPSNKVTEKGKDVELRCDPISGHTALYWYRQSLGQGLEFLIYFQGNSAPDKSGLPSDRFSAERTGGSVSTLTIQRTQQEDSAVYLCASSPSGDTQYFGPGTRLTVL.

The chain has TRBV4-1 and TRBJ2-1; TRBD2 aligns across 10 bases. This CDR3 comprises 16 residues. With V trimmed by 4 bases and J by 3 bases, 6 bases remained unmatched. CDR1 MGHRA and CDR2 YSYEKL come from the germline V gene. CDR3 region: CASSPSSGSIYNEQFF. The CDR3 region has the DNA TGCGCCAGCAGCCCATCTAGCGGGAGCATCTACAATGAGCAGTTCTTC.

This clone was counted once. The J gene is TRBJ2-3, the V gene TRBV9; 10 bases map to TRBD2. With V trimmed by 0 bases and J by 1 base, 2 bases remained unmatched. This CDR3 is built from 16 residues. The germline V gene has CDR1 SGDLS and CDR2 YYNGEE. The CDR3 protein is CASSVDLAGGTDTQYF. The DNA of the CDR3 is TGTGCCAGCAGCGTAGATCTAGCGGGAGGCACAGATACGCAGTATTTT.

The chain recombines TRBV3-1 (or the pseudogene TRBV3-2) with TRBJ1-6; 8 nucleotides line up with TRBD1. J lost 6 bases, V lost 4 bases, and 2 bases had no gene match. The length of the CDR3 is 14 residues. Germline V gives CDR1 LGHDT, CDR2 YNNKEL (reference sequence). The CDR3 loop reads CASSPTGANSPLHF. In nucleotides, the CDR3 is TGTGCCAGCAGCCCGACAGGGGCTAATTCACCCCTCCACTTT.

The chain links TRBV19 to TRBJ1-5; TRBD1 is a possible D gene (6 bases). Germline V CDR1 and CDR2: LNHDA, SQIVND (reference sequence). The CDR3 is made up of 11 amino acids. Trimming cost V 11 bases and J 3 bases, with 8 bases left between them. CDR3 region: CAGGANQPQHF. In DNA, the CDR3 is TGTGCCGGGGGGGCCAATCAGCCCCAGCATTTT.

The V and J genes are TRBV7-2 and TRBJ2-1; D call uncertain. Trimming pared 5 bases from V and 0 bases from J, leaving 8 bases between. The V gene's germline CDR1 is SGHTA and CDR2 FQGNSA. The CDR3 has 14 amino acids. For the CDR3, the DNA is TGTGCCAGCAGCCTGGCAAGCTCCTACAATGAGCAGTTCTTC. This encodes CASSLASSYNEQFF. The variable domain in full, with the rest retrieved from reference TRBV7-2 and TRBJ2-1, is GAGVSQSPSNKVTEKGKDVELRCDPISGHTALYWYRQSLGQGLEFLIYFQGNSAPDKSGLPSDRFSAERTGGSVSTLTIQRTQQEDSAVYLCASSLASSYNEQFFGPGTRLTVL.